Following are 14 T cell receptor beta chains from one sample sequenced in a study of T-cell reconstitution after alpha-beta-depleted transplantation in children (TCRdb year 2016). Library generation was performed with PCR. Sequencing instrument: Illumina HiSeq 2500. TCR library preparation used molecular barcoding, with unique molecular identifiers applied to normalize quantification of the TCRbeta repertoire. The raw public data were reprocessed by TCRdb itself: fastp quality trimming at Q25, MiXCR clonotype calling, in-frame beta chains only. Each CDR3 protein appears once, grouped with its most common genes and DNA. In all, the sample holds fewer than 550,000 distinct CDR3 sequences, and around 15% of those were seen once. Just under 30% of the sample goes to the ten largest clones. Explained via the paper, the treatment or condition label denotes: allogeneic hematopoietic cell transplantation with graft depleted of TCRalphabeta T cells and CD19 B cells.

Sequencing used PBMCs, mostly from graft donor cells, obtained 360 days after TCRalphabeta/CD19-depleted stem cell transplant. Receptors originate from a boy under three years old who had a stem cell transplant for Wiskott-Aldrich syndrome, so the T cells may come from the graft donor.

This clonotype was seen more than once but under ten times. This rearrangement joins TRBV5-6 to TRBJ1-4; tentative D call: TRBD1 (5 bases). This CDR3 region has 14 residues. Looked up from germline, CDR1 is SGHDT and CDR2 is YYEEEE. Trimming left V 7 bases short and J 8 bases short, with 18 bases between. CDR3 loop: CASFPMRGREKLFF. CDR3 DNA sequence: TGTGCCAGCTTTCCGATGAGGGGACGCGAAAAACTGTTTTTT.

This chain uses TRBV5-6 with TRBJ2-2; 12 nucleotides align to TRBD2. Germline CDR1 reads SGHDT; CDR2 reads YYEEEE. The CDR3 covers 17 residues. The junction had 8 bases not matched to a gene; V was cut back by 4 bases and J by 4 bases. CDR3 coding DNA: TGTGCCAGCAGCCCCCTTAGGACTAGCGGGACCACCGGGGAGCTGTTTTTT. This translates into CASSPLRTSGTTGELFF.

The V and J genes are TRBV5-1 and TRBJ2-7; 7 nucleotides line up with TRBD1. Germline values: CDR1 SGHRS, CDR2 YFSETQ. There are 16 residues in the CDR3. Trimming cost V 1 base and J 5 bases; bases outside gene matches: 12. DNA of the CDR3: TGCGCCAGCAGCTTGTTGGTGGGGGACAGCCTCCACGAGCAGTACTTC. Protein: CASSLLVGDSLHEQYF.

This clonotype was picked up a small number of times. This chain connects TRBV3-1 to TRBJ2-2; D is unclear. V gave up 7 bases and J gave up 8 bases, with 14 bases separating them. CDR1 and CDR2 from the germline V gene are LGHDT and YNNKEL (reference sequence). This CDR3 comprises 13 residues. Here the CDR3 reads CASNLEASGELFF. CDR3 in DNA: TGTGCCAGCAATCTCGAAGCGTCGGGGGAGCTGTTTTTT.

The CDR3, as DNA: TGTGCCAGCAGTGAGGCTAGCGGGAGAATTGTCGCGGATGAGCAGTTCTTC. Amino acids: CASSEASGRIVADEQFF. The chain combines TRBV2 with TRBJ2-1; 10 bases are a match to TRBD2. Germline V CDR1 and CDR2: SNHLY, FYNNEI. With 3 bases clipped from V and 8 bases from J, the junction kept 13 bases outside the gene matches. The CDR3 is made up of 17 amino acids. Variable domain in full (rest from reference TRBV2 and TRBJ2-1): EPEVTQTPSHQVTQMGQEVILRCVPISNHLYFYWYRQILGQKVEFLVSFYNNEISEKSEIFDDQFSVERPDGSNFTLKIRSTKLEDSAMYFCASSEASGRIVADEQFFGPGTRLTVL.

This clonotype was picked up a small number of times. The gene calls are TRBV12-3 or TRBV12-4 and TRBJ2-1; D perhaps matches TRBD2 (6 bases). This CDR3 is 13 amino acids long. Trimming stripped 5 bases from V and 9 bases from J, with 14 bases between. CDR3: CASSPTPGGEQFF. The CDR3 bases are TGTGCCAGCAGTCCTACCCCCGGGGGTGAGCAGTTCTTC.

This clonotype was counted a few times. The chain is built from TRBV10-3 and TRBJ2-1, with D possibly being TRBD1 (6 bases). The V end was cut by 8 bases, the J end by 4 bases, with 15 bases between. Germline V CDR1 and CDR2: ENHRY, SYGVKD. This CDR3 has 14 residues. In DNA, the CDR3 is TGTGCCATCTCGGGCCAGGGGTCTTACAATGAGCAGTTCTTC. This translates into CAISGQGSYNEQFF.

The sample holds a few counts of this clonotype. The rearrangement joins TRBV20-1 to TRBJ1-2, with 7 bases aligning to TRBD1. CDR3 size: 14 residues. Germline V gene sequence: CDR1 DFQATT, CDR2 SNEGSKA (reference sequence). The ends lost 4 bases at V and 2 bases at J; junction bases unmatched: 7. The CDR3 coding sequence is TGCAGTGCTACCCGGACAGGCCCGAACTATGGCTACACCTTC. It is translated as CSATRTGPNYGYTF.

The rearrangement links TRBV11-2 to TRBJ2-5; the D call may be TRBD1 or TRBD2 (5 bases each). CDR3 length: 16 residues. Trimming took 0 bases from V and 5 from J, leaving 16 bases between them. Per the germline V gene, CDR1 is SGHAT and CDR2 is FQNNGV. The CDR3 region is CASSLDGLTGRETQYF. CDR3 nucleotide sequence: TGTGCCAGCAGCTTAGATGGGTTGACGGGGCGGGAGACCCAGTACTTC.

This clonotype was observed a few times. The gene calls are TRBV20-1 and TRBJ2-7, with D possibly TRBD2 on 6 matching bases. The CDR3 is 14 amino acids. V lost 0 bases and J lost 4, with 13 bases in between. From germline, CDR1 is DFQATT and CDR2 SNEGSKA (reference sequence). CDR3 in DNA: TGCAGTGCTAGAGATAGCCGCGGAGGGTACGAGCAGTACTTC. Protein sequence: CSARDSRGGYEQYF.

Only a few counts were recorded for this clonotype. This chain joins TRBV7-9 and TRBJ2-7; the match to TRBD2 covers 10 bases. With 6 bases clipped from V and 6 bases from J, the junction kept 5 bases outside the gene matches. The CDR3 totals 13 residues. Germline loops: CDR1 SEHNR, CDR2 FQNEAQ (reference sequence). The CDR3 region has the DNA TGTGCCAGCAGACACCTAGCGGGAGCCGAGCAGTACTTC. It translates to CASRHLAGAEQYF.

This clonotype was observed a few times. The gene calls are TRBV20-1 and TRBJ1-2; TRBD1 matches at 7 bases. Germline-derived CDR1 and CDR2 are DFQATT and SNEGSKA (reference sequence). This CDR3 is 15 amino acids long. V lost 0 bases and J lost 4; bases outside the gene matches: 8. DNA of the CDR3: TGCAGTGCTAGAGATAGGGGGCGGGTTGGCTATGGCTACACCTTC. It translates to CSARDRGRVGYGYTF.

The V gene is TRBV6-1, the J gene TRBJ1-6, with 7 bases identical to TRBD1. The CDR3 totals 14 residues. J was trimmed by 14 bases and V by 5 bases; bases with no gene match: 12. Germline V gene data show CDR1 as MNHNS and CDR2 as SASEGT. The CDR3 region has the DNA TGTGCCAGCAGTCTTAGGACAGGCCGGAGATCCCTCCACTTT. Its protein is CASSLRTGRRSLHF.

This clonotype was seen a handful of times. This rearrangement joins TRBV5-1 to TRBJ2-7; 8 bases match TRBD1. V trimming: 2 bases; J trimming: 9 bases; junction bases outside the gene matches: 19. The V gene's germline CDR1 is SGHRS and CDR2 YFSETQ. The CDR3 totals 17 residues. CDR3 loop: CASSLSPGTGNNLRQYF. CDR3 DNA: TGCGCCAGCAGCTTATCCCCCGGGACAGGAAATAATTTGCGGCAGTACTTC.